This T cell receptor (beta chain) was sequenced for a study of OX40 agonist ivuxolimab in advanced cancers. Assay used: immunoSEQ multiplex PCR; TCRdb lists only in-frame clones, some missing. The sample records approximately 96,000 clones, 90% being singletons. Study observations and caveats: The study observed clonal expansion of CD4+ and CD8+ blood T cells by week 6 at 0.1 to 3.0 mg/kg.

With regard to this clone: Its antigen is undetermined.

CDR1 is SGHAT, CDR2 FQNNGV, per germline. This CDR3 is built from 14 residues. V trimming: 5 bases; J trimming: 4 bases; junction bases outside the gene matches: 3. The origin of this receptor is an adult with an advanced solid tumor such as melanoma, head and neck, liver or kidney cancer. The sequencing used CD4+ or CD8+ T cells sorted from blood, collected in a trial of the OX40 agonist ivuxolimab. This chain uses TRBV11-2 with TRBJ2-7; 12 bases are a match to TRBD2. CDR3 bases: TGTGCCAGCAGCCCGCTAGCGGGAGGGTACGAGCAGTACTTC. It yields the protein CASSPLAGGYEQYF.